Shown below are 16 T cell receptor beta chains from a single sample sequenced in a study of PD-1 blockade in classical Hodgkin lymphoma. The table came from immunoSEQ multiplex PCR; TCRdb's copy has only in-frame clones and leaves some out. Of 15,000 or so clones in the sample, under 90% were seen once. Each and every patient relapsed after autologous stem cell transplantation, and patients got differing brentuximab vedotin exposure. The starting material was peripheral blood mononuclear cells (PBMCs), obtained at baseline. These receptors all come from a human donor with classical Hodgkin lymphoma.

The V and J genes are TRBV5-1 and TRBJ2-5; 10 bases fit TRBD1. V trimming: 4 bases; J trimming: 4 bases; junction bases outside the gene matches: 4. There are 14 residues in the CDR3. Germline CDR1 SGHRS, CDR2 YFSETQ. CDR3 sequence reads: CASSPGDRGETQYF. CDR3 nucleotide sequence: TGCGCCAGCAGCCCGGGGGACAGGGGAGAGACCCAGTACTTC.

CDR3 protein: CASSPRDRGTEAFF. The CDR3 DNA reads as TGTGCCAGCAGCCCCCGGGACAGGGGCACTGAAGCTTTCTTT. This chain uses TRBV9 with TRBJ1-1; 10 bases align to TRBD1. V shed 4 bases and J 4 bases; nucleotides not matched to a gene: 4. The CDR3 has 14 amino acids. In germline, CDR1 is SGDLS, CDR2 YYNGEE.

V usage is TRBV18 and J usage is TRBJ1-2; TRBD1 is a possible D gene (5 bases). The V and J ends lost 4 bases and 3 bases respectively, with 9 bases between them. The CDR3 has 13 amino acids. Germline assignment: CDR1 KGHSH and CDR2 LQKENI. The CDR3 DNA reads as TGTGCCAGCTCACAGGGGCCAGACTATGGCTACACCTTC. This sequence encodes CASSQGPDYGYTF.

The CDR3 DNA sequence: TGTGCCAGCAGTCCCGGGACAGACTACGAGCAGTACTTC. It encodes CASSPGTDYEQYF. V gene TRBV28 combines with J gene TRBJ2-7, with TRBD1 identical over 7 bases. V was pared by 5 bases and J by 3 bases, with 4 bases of the junction left unmatched. The V gene's germline CDR1 is MDHEN and CDR2 SYDVKM. This CDR3 is built from 13 residues.

The gene calls are TRBV11-2 and TRBJ1-4; D not certain. The length of the CDR3 is 14 residues. Trimming took 5 bases from V and 4 from J, leaving 11 bases between them. Germline assignment: CDR1 SGHAT and CDR2 FQNNGV. This CDR3 is CASSPWTGNEKLFF. The CDR3 DNA sequence: TGTGCCAGCAGCCCTTGGACGGGTAATGAAAAACTGTTTTTT. The complete variable domain, with remaining parts taken from reference TRBV11-2 and TRBJ1-4, reads EAGVAQSPRYKIIEKRQSVAFWCNPISGHATLYWYQQILGQGPKLLIQFQNNGVVDDSQLPKDRFSAERLKGVDSTLKIQPAKLEDSAVYLCASSPWTGNEKLFFGSGTQLSVL.

V gene TRBV5-1 combines with J gene TRBJ2-1, with TRBD2 identical over 10 bases. V shed 4 bases and J 4 bases; nucleotides not matched to a gene: 8. Per the germline V gene, CDR1 is SGHRS and CDR2 is YFSETQ. This CDR3 region has 16 residues. CDR3 in DNA: TGCGCCAGCAGCCCGATGGGACTAGCGCGGTACAATGAGCAGTTCTTC. Encoded protein: CASSPMGLARYNEQFF.

The chain combines TRBV6-6 with TRBJ2-5; D possibly uses TRBD1 or TRBD2 (5 bases each). Trimming pared 7 bases from V and 4 bases from J, leaving 13 bases between. CDR1 MNHNY and CDR2 SVGAGI come from the germline V gene (reference sequence). The CDR3 has 13 residues. CDR3 DNA: TGTGCCAGCAAGAGGGACCTTAGAGAGACCCAGTACTTC. Translated: CASKRDLRETQYF.

The chain carries TRBV27 and TRBJ2-3; 8 bases agree with TRBD1. Germline CDR1 and CDR2: MNHEY and SMNVEV (reference sequence). The ends lost 4 bases at V and 8 bases at J; junction bases unmatched: 8. The CDR3 is 14 amino acids. The CDR3 spells CASSSQGDGATQYF. In DNA form, the CDR3 reads TGTGCCAGCAGTTCACAGGGGGATGGTGCTACGCAGTATTTT.

The chain is built from TRBV7-7 and TRBJ1-4; D is perhaps TRBD1 (5 bases). Germline assignment: CDR1 SSHAT and CDR2 FNYEAQ (reference sequence). Trimming removed 5 bases from V and 5 bases from J, with 9 bases in between. The CDR3 consists of 13 residues. The DNA for the CDR3 is TGTGCCAGCAGCCCCGGACACAATGAAAAACTGTTTTTT. Protein product: CASSPGHNEKLFF.

This sequence joins TRBV7-9 and TRBJ1-1; unclear D gene. This CDR3 has 12 amino acids. The V gene's germline CDR1 is SEHNR and CDR2 FQNEAQ (reference sequence). Trimming removed 5 bases at V and 3 bases at J, with 7 bases between. CDR3 in DNA: TGTGCCAGCAGCGGACGAGACACTGAAGCTTTCTTT. It specifies CASSGRDTEAFF. The full variable domain, with the rest looked up from reference TRBV7-9 and TRBJ1-1, is DTGVSQNPRHKITKRGQNVTFRCDPISEHNRLYWYRQTLGQGPEFLTYFQNEAQLEKSRLLSDRFSAERPKGSFSTLEIQRTEQGDSAMYLCASSGRDTEAFFGQGTRLTVV.

The J gene is TRBJ1-1, the V gene TRBV29-1; D is possibly TRBD1 (6 bases). Per germline, CDR1 SQVTM and CDR2 ANQGSEA. The CDR3 extends over 12 amino acids. Trimming took off 5 bases at V and 3 bases at J, with 10 bases between the two ends. CDR3 nucleotide sequence: TGCAGCGTTAACAGGGAGTACACTGAAGCTTTCTTT. Its translation: CSVNREYTEAFF.

The V gene is TRBV28, the J gene TRBJ1-5; 8 nucleotides align to TRBD1. From germline, CDR1 is MDHEN and CDR2 SYDVKM. The CDR3 consists of 16 residues. Losses at the gene ends were 6 bases for V and 6 bases for J; bases not matched to a gene: 13. CDR3 DNA: TGTGCCAGCAGCAACTTTGGACAGGGCAGGGGTCAGCCCCAGCATTTT. Amino acid sequence: CASSNFGQGRGQPQHF.

The chain recombines TRBV5-1 with TRBJ1-5; D remains ambiguous. The V gene lost 0 bases and the J gene lost 2 bases, with 12 bases spanning the gap. The germline gives CDR1 SGHRS, CDR2 YFSETQ. The CDR3 covers 16 residues. CDR3 region: CASSLGEGGGNQPQHF. CDR3 in DNA: TGCGCCAGCAGCTTGGGGGAGGGTGGGGGCAATCAGCCCCAGCATTTT. The complete variable domain, with remaining parts taken from reference TRBV5-1 and TRBJ1-5, reads KAGVTQTPRYLIKTRGQQVTLSCSPISGHRSVSWYQQTPGQGLQFLFEYFSETQRNKGNFPGRFSGRQFSNSRSEMNVSTLELGDSALYLCASSLGEGGGNQPQHFGDGTRLSIL.

This chain uses TRBV6-5 with TRBJ2-7; 8 bases are shared with TRBD1. V lost 0 bases and J lost 2; bases outside the gene matches: 3. The CDR3 contains 15 residues. Germline loops: CDR1 MNHEY, CDR2 SVGAGI. The CDR3 region is CASSYSSGQAYEQYF. CDR3 nucleotides: TGTGCCAGCAGTTACTCCTCGGGACAGGCCTACGAGCAGTACTTC.

The CDR3 bases are TGTGCCAGCAGCGGCGGGACTAGCGTTTTCTACGAGCAGTACTTC. The encoded protein is CASSGGTSVFYEQYF. The rearrangement links TRBV7-9 to TRBJ2-7; 10 bases fit TRBD2. Losses at the gene ends were 5 bases for V and 3 bases for J; bases not matched to a gene: 7. The germline gives CDR1 SEHNR, CDR2 FQNEAQ (reference sequence). The CDR3 runs to 15 residues.

The rearrangement links TRBV2 to TRBJ1-1; unclear D gene. Germline V gene data show CDR1 as SNHLY and CDR2 as FYNNEI. The CDR3 totals 13 residues. The ends were cut back, 7 bases at V and 6 bases at J, with 15 bases in the middle. CDR3 sequence reads: CASNTPPGSEAFF. The CDR3 nucleotides are TGTGCCAGCAATACGCCCCCGGGTTCTGAAGCTTTCTTT.